The clone carrying this TCR beta chain was observed a few times. The antigen is unknown. Germline V gene data show CDR1 as LNHDA and CDR2 as SQIVND (reference sequence). The CDR3 consists of 16 residues. The germline V and J ends were trimmed by 0 bases and 7 bases, with 18 bases remaining between them. The data are from a study of T cells in Graves' hyperthyroidism and ophthalmopathy. Findings of the study overall: Blood also carried most thyroid clonotypes expanded above 0.001.

TCR beta CDR3 region amplification was performed from RNA transcripts. The TCR CDR3 was amplified in a first-round RT-PCR using the HTBI primer set. TCRdb re-analysed the multiplex PCR reads in MiXCR, keeping a single row per CDR3 protein. This sample has around 610,000 distinct CDR3 sequences; around 15% occur once, and the top ten carry around 4.1%. The TCR sequence derives from a woman aged 40 to 50 with Graves' ophthalmopathy. Sequenced material: blood. The chain is built from TRBV19 and TRBJ1-2; D remains ambiguous. The CDR3 DNA follows: TGTGCCAGTAGTATAGATGCGTTTTCCAGTTCAGGTGGCTACACCTTC. Its protein product is CASSIDAFSSSGGYTF.